The 8 T cell receptor beta chains below all came from one sample that was sequenced in a study of T cells after yellow fever vaccination. TCRdb passed the 5' RACE reads through MiXCR, listing each CDR3 protein once. The table has hundreds of thousands of distinct CDR3 sequences, less than 15% seen once; the top ten hold over 12%. Sequencing was performed on PBMCs, taken on the day of the yellow fever booster vaccination. Source of these receptors: a man aged 30-40 years who received the YFV17D yellow fever vaccine.

The chain recombines TRBV10-3 with TRBJ2-1, with no clear D. Trimming removed 3 bases from V and 7 bases from J, with 4 bases in between. Germline CDR1 is ENHRY and CDR2 is SYGVKD. The CDR3 is 11 amino acids. The CDR3: CAISDSNEQFF. The CDR3 DNA follows: TGTGCCATCAGTGACTCGAATGAGCAGTTCTTC.

This clonotype has just a few counts. The chain couples TRBV19 to TRBJ1-5; D remains unclear. Germline V gene data show CDR1 as LNHDA and CDR2 as SQIVND (reference sequence). The CDR3 spans 16 residues. Trimming took off 6 bases at V and 4 bases at J, with 19 bases between the two ends. The CDR3 reads CASSAERQNFNQPQHF. The CDR3 coding sequence is TGTGCCAGTAGCGCAGAGAGGCAAAACTTTAATCAGCCCCAGCATTTT.

This clonotype was seen a few times. This chain joins TRBV6-5 and TRBJ1-4; D not resolved. The CDR3 covers 14 residues. Between the trimmed V and J ends, which lost 1 base and 3 bases, there was a span of 6 bases. Germline V gene sequence: CDR1 MNHEY, CDR2 SVGAGI. The CDR3 coding sequence is TGTGCCAGCAGTTACTTTGGGGCTAATGAAAAACTGTTTTTT. Protein sequence: CASSYFGANEKLFF.

V usage is TRBV28 and J usage is TRBJ2-5, with 7 bases matching TRBD1. Looked up from germline, CDR1 is MDHEN and CDR2 is SYDVKM. Germline trimming cut 5 bases from V and 2 bases from J; bases unmatched to any gene: 8. CDR3 length: 15 amino acids. Written as DNA, the CDR3 is TGTGCCAGCAGTATCTCAGGGGGTGGTCAAGAGACCCAGTACTTC. Residues: CASSISGGGQETQYF.

V and J are TRBV5-5 and TRBJ1-1; D call uncertain. Germline assignment: CDR1 SGHKS and CDR2 YYEKEE (reference sequence). Trimming removed 0 bases at V and 7 bases at J, with 7 bases between. CDR3 length: 12 residues. CDR3 nucleotide sequence: TGTGCCAGCAGCTTGGGACGGTATGAAGCTTTCTTT. Residues: CASSLGRYEAFF.

This clonotype was seen only a few times. The gene calls are TRBV7-2 and TRBJ2-1; D ambiguous. The CDR3 totals 13 residues. CDR1 is SGHTA and CDR2 is FQGNSA in the germline V gene. V lost 4 bases and J 7 bases, leaving 11 bases between the germline ends. CDR3: CASSSQTKNEQFF. CDR3 sequence (DNA): TGTGCCAGCAGCTCCCAAACAAAGAATGAGCAGTTCTTC.

V and J are TRBV6-2 or TRBV6-3 and TRBJ2-5; TRBD1 might be the D (5 bases). Germline loops: CDR1 MNHEY, CDR2 SVGEGT. The CDR3 is 14 amino acids. The ends were cut back, 4 bases at V and 4 bases at J, with 13 bases in the middle. The CDR3 DNA reads as TGTGCCAGCAGTTTTACAGGCGGCGCAGAGACCCAGTACTTC. It translates to CASSFTGGAETQYF.

V usage is TRBV7-2 and J usage is TRBJ1-4; D ambiguous. This CDR3 contains 16 residues. Germline CDR1 reads SGHTA; CDR2 reads FQGNSA. V lost 2 bases, J lost 0 bases, and 10 bases lay in between. This CDR3 is CASSLRSRATNEKLFF. As DNA, the CDR3 is TGTGCCAGCAGCTTACGGTCCAGAGCAACTAATGAAAAACTGTTTTTT.